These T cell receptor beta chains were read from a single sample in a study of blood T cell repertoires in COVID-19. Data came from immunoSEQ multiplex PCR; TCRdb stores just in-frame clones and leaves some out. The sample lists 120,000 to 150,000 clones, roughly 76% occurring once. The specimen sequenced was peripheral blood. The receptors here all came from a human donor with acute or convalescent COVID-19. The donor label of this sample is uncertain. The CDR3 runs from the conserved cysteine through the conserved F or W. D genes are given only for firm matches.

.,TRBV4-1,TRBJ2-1,TGCGCCAGCAGCCAGGGGACAAACACTGAGCAGTTCTTC,CASSQGTNTEQFF
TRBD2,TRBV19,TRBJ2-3,TGTGCCAGTAGTATAGGGCTCTGGCGGGGGGCCGTGATAGATACGCAGTATTTT,CASSIGLWRGAVIDTQYF
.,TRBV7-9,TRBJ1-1,TGTGCCAGCGGCCCCTCAGGGAACACTGAAGCTTTCTTT,CASGPSGNTEAFF
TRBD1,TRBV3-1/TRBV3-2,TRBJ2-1,TGTGCCAGCAGCCCTCACCGGACAGGGCACAATGAGCAGTTCTTC,CASSPHRTGHNEQFF
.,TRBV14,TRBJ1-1,TGTGCCAGCAGCCCGTCGGGAGGGGAAGACACTGAAGCTTTCTTT,CASSPSGGEDTEAFF
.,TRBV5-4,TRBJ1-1,TGTGCCAGCAGCTTTGATACGGGAGTCGAAGCTTTCTTT,CASSFDTGVEAFF
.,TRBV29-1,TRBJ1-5,TGCAGCGTCGGTGACAGCTCGCCCCAGCATTTT,CSVGDSSPQHF
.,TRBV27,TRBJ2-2,TGTGCCAGCAGCCCGAACGGGGCCGGGGAGCTGTTTTTT,CASSPNGAGELFF
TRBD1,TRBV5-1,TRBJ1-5,TGCGCCAGCAGCGAGACAGGGGTAAGCAATCAGCCCCAGCATTTT,CASSETGVSNQPQHF
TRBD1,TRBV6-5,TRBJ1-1,TGTGCCAGCAGTTTAGGGGGCGGGAACACTGAAGCTTTCTTT,CASSLGGGNTEAFF
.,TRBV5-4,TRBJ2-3,TGTGCCAGCAGCTTGGATAGCCTGGGCACAGATACGCAGTATTTT,CASSLDSLGTDTQYF
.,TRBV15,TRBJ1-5,TGTGCCACCGGAGGTACCAATCAGCCCCAGCATTTT,CATGGTNQPQHF
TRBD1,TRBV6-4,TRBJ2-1,TGTGCCAGCAGTCAACAGGGGGCCGATTGGAATGAGCAGTTCTTC,CASSQQGADWNEQFF
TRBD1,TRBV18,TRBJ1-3,TGTGCCAGCTCCCCTCAGGGGGCCGCTGGAAACACCATATATTTT,CASSPQGAAGNTIYF
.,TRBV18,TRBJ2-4,TGTGCCAGCTCACCAACGTTCAGTACCTTAGCCAAAAACATTCAGTACTTC,CASSPTFSTLAKNIQYF
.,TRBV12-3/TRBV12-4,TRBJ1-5,TGTGCCAGCAGTGTGCGATACCAGCCCCAGCATTTT,CASSVRYQPQHF
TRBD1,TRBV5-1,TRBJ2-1,TGCGCCAGCAGCTTAGGACAGGCCTCCTACAATGAGCAGTTCTTC,CASSLGQASYNEQFF
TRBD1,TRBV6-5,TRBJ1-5,TGTGCCGCGACAGGGGGCAATCAGCCCCAGCATTTT,CAATGGNQPQHF
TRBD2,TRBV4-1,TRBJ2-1,TGCGCCAGCAGCCAAGATCTTGCTAGCGGGGGCGGAGAGCAGTTCTTC,CASSQDLASGGGEQFF
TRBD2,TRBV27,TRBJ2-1,TGTGCCAGCAGTTTAGGTAGCGGGGGGGCCTGGGAGCAGTTCTTC,CASSLGSGGAWEQFF
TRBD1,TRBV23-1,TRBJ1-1,TGCGCCAGCAGGCCGACAGGGGGCACTGAAGCTTTCTTT,CASRPTGGTEAFF
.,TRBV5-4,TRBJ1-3,TGTGCCAGCCGTCCTGGAGGGCCGTCCTCTGGAAACACCATATATTTT,CASRPGGPSSGNTIYF